This note documents a single T cell receptor (beta chain) sequence. Sequencing used immunoSEQ multiplex PCR; TCRdb keeps in-frame clones, though not all of them. The sample yields 80,000 to 95,000 clones, more than 75% seen once. These data are taken from a study of glioma-infiltrating T cells after dendritic cell vaccination. The CDR3 runs 14 residues. The ends lost 8 bases at V and 6 bases at J; junction bases unmatched: 9. Germline CDR1 and CDR2: SNHLY and FYNNEI. This receptor was obtained from a human donor with glioblastoma. The source was blood, collected before dendritic cell vaccination. V gene TRBV2 combines with J gene TRBJ2-1; 8 nucleotides match TRBD2. The CDR3 nucleotides are TGTGCCAGCGTGCGGGAGGTACTAATCAATGAGCAGTTCTTC. This translates into CASVREVLINEQFF.